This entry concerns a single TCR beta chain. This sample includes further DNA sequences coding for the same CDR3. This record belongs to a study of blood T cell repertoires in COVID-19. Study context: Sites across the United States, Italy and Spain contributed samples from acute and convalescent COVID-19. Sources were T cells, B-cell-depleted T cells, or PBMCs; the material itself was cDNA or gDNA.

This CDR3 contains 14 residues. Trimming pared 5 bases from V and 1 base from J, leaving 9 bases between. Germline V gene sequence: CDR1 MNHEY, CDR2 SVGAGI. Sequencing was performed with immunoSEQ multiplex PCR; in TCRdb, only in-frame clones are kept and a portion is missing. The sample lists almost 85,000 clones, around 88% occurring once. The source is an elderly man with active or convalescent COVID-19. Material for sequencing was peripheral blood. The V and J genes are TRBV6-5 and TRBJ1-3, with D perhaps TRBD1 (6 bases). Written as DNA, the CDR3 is TGTGCCAGCAGTCGAACAGGGTCTGGAAACACCATATATTTT. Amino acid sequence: CASSRTGSGNTIYF.